The next 32 T cell receptor beta chains were all read from a single sample in a study of T cell repertoires in cytomegalovirus infection. No antigens are known for them. TCRdb re-called the reads through MiXCR, storing one row per CDR3 protein. The table shows approximately 500,000 distinct CDR3 sequences, with 33% occurring only once. The specimen comprised cultured PBMCs, sampled from culture after CMV antigen stimulation. These receptors were collected from a human donor in good health (CMV status not recorded). Some clones in this sample may be carry-over from other donors' samples.

Written as DNA, the CDR3 is TGTGCCACCAGTGATGCTGGGACCGACGATGAGCAGTTCTTC. Its protein product is CATSDAGTDDEQFF. V is TRBV24-1 and J is TRBJ2-1; D possibly matches TRBD1 or TRBD2 (5 bases each). This CDR3 contains 14 residues. CDR1 and CDR2 from the germline V gene are KGHDR and SFDVKD. Trimming removed 3 bases from V and 8 bases from J, with 13 bases in between.

This clonotype was seen more than once but under ten times. This CDR3 is CASSRDQVPNIQYF. CDR3 sequence (DNA): TGTGCCAGCAGCCGTGATCAAGTCCCAAACATTCAGTACTTC. The chain uses TRBV7-9 and TRBJ2-4; no definite D call. V was cut by 5 bases and J by 6 bases, with 14 bases left in between. The CDR3 length is 14 residues. CDR1 and CDR2 from the germline V gene are SEHNR and FQNEAQ (reference sequence).

The gene calls are TRBV5-4 and TRBJ2-7; tentative D call: TRBD1 (6 bases). V gave up 4 bases and J gave up 5 bases, with 19 bases separating them. The CDR3 sequence is 15 residues long. The V gene's germline CDR1 is SGHNT and CDR2 YYREEE (reference sequence). Here the CDR3 reads CASSPGAGEKNEQYV. The DNA of the CDR3 is TGTGCCAGCAGCCCCGGGGCAGGGGAGAAGAACGAGCAGTACGTC.

There are many counts of this clonotype. The V and J genes are TRBV28 and TRBJ2-5, with D unresolved. CDR1 MDHEN and CDR2 SYDVKM come from the germline V gene. The germline V and J ends were trimmed by 3 bases and 1 base, with 9 bases remaining between them. CDR3 length: 14 amino acids. The CDR3 protein is CASSFGPGQETQYF. CDR3 DNA: TGTGCCAGCAGTTTTGGGCCCGGCCAAGAGACCCAGTACTTC.

This chain uses TRBV10-3 with TRBJ2-5, with D perhaps TRBD2 (5 bases). The CDR3 has 15 amino acids. The V end lost 0 bases, the J end lost 5 bases, and 13 bases lay between the germline ends. Germline CDR1 is ENHRY and CDR2 is SYGVKD. CDR3 sequence (DNA): TGTGCCATCAGTGAGTCCGTAGGGAGTGAGGAGACCCAGTACTTC. It specifies CAISESVGSEETQYF.

This clonotype turned up a few times. The chain employs TRBV5-6 and TRBJ1-2; perhaps TRBD1 as D (5 bases). Germline V gives CDR1 SGHDT, CDR2 YYEEEE. This CDR3 has 13 amino acids. The V and J ends lost 10 bases and 1 base respectively, with 14 bases between them. The CDR3 is CACKGSNNYGYTF. Written as DNA, the CDR3 is TGTGCCTGCAAGGGGAGTAATAACTATGGCTACACCTTC.

On this clonotype itself: Compared with germline, one end of the junction differs, possibly owing to a read error. The J gene is TRBJ1-2, the V gene TRBV6-2 or TRBV6-3; 7 bases match TRBD1. CDR1 and CDR2 from the germline V gene are MNHEY and SVGEGT. The CDR3 is 11 residues long. The CDR3 is CASTGTVGYNF. The CDR3 DNA sequence: TGTGCCAGCACGGGGACAGTCGGCTACAACTTC.

The CDR3 loop is CASVPGQGEVVQFF. CDR3 DNA: TGTGCCAGCGTACCGGGACAGGGCGAGGTGGTGCAGTTCTTC. The rearrangement links TRBV7-6 to TRBJ2-1; 9 positions agree with TRBD1. J lost 12 bases, V lost 8 bases, and 14 bases had no gene match. Germline CDR1 reads SGHVS; CDR2 reads FNYEAQ. The CDR3 runs 14 residues.

This rearrangement joins TRBV12-3 or TRBV12-4 to TRBJ2-7; unclear D gene. Trimming left V 2 bases short and J 6 bases short, with 17 bases between. The CDR3 spans 15 residues. CDR3 sequence reads: CASSLRSSRPREQYF. The CDR3 region has the DNA TGTGCCAGCAGTTTAAGGAGTAGCCGGCCCCGCGAGCAGTACTTC.

The table lists this clonotype with many counts. The chain links TRBV7-6 to TRBJ1-4; perhaps TRBD1 as D (6 bases). Germline CDR1 is SGHVS and CDR2 is FNYEAQ. The CDR3 extends over 15 amino acids. With 5 bases removed from V and 8 bases from J, the gap between germline ends came to 18 bases. The CDR3 sequence is CASSKGGAKGEKLFF. CDR3 coding DNA: TGTGCCAGCAGCAAAGGGGGGGCAAAAGGAGAAAAACTGTTTTTT.

The rearrangement uses TRBV18 and TRBJ1-5; 7 nucleotides align to TRBD1. CDR3 size: 16 residues. CDR1 is KGHSH and CDR2 is LQKENI in the germline V gene. J gave up 7 bases and V 4 bases, and 13 bases lay outside the gene matches. CDR3 in amino acids: CASSLGMETGIQPQHF. CDR3 DNA: TGTGCCAGCTCACTAGGCATGGAGACAGGGATACAGCCCCAGCATTTT.

This clonotype was found a few times. V usage is TRBV24-1 and J usage is TRBJ2-1; 10 nucleotides agree with TRBD2. The CDR3 contains 16 residues. V lost 5 bases and J lost 7; bases outside the gene matches: 10. Germline assignment: CDR1 KGHDR and CDR2 SFDVKD. This CDR3 reads CATSGPLAGVRNEQFF. The CDR3 DNA reads as TGTGCCACCAGTGGTCCCCTAGCGGGAGTGAGAAATGAGCAGTTCTTC.

This clonotype has a handful of counts. The V gene is TRBV3-1, the J gene TRBJ1-2; tentatively, D is TRBD1 (6 bases). Trimming pared 5 bases from V and 3 bases from J, leaving 16 bases between. The CDR3 is 15 amino acids. Germline CDR1 reads LGHDT; CDR2 reads YNNKEL (reference sequence). The CDR3 loop is CASSSRTENYYGYTF. Here the CDR3 DNA reads TGTGCCAGCAGCAGTCGGACAGAAAATTACTATGGCTACACCTTC.

In this sample, this clonotype turned up a few times. The rearrangement joins TRBV5-6 to TRBJ2-5; D gene uncertain. The CDR3 extends over 14 amino acids. Germline assignment: CDR1 SGHDT and CDR2 YYEEEE. The germline V and J ends were trimmed by 1 base and 4 bases, with 11 bases remaining between them. In nucleotides, the CDR3 is TGTGCCAGCAGCTTGCGTTGGATAGGAGAGACCCAGTACTTC. It is translated as CASSLRWIGETQYF. The variable domain in full, with the rest retrieved from reference TRBV5-6 and TRBJ2-5, is DAGVTQSPTHLIKTRGQQVTLRCSPKSGHDTVSWYQQALGQGPQFIFQYYEEEERQRGNFPDRFSGHQFPNYSSELNVNALLLGDSALYLCASSLRWIGETQYFGPGTRLLVL.

This clonotype was recorded at least ten times. The V call is TRBV7-2, the J call TRBJ2-7; possible D gene TRBD2, 5 bases. Per germline, CDR1 SGHTA and CDR2 FQGNSA. V was pared by 0 bases and J by 2 bases, with 11 bases between. The CDR3 covers 15 residues. In nucleotides, the CDR3 is TGTGCCAGCAGCTTAGCGCCGGGAAATCCCTACGAGCAGTACTTC. As protein: CASSLAPGNPYEQYF. The whole variable domain, filled in from reference TRBV7-2 and TRBJ2-7, reads GAGVSQSPSNKVTEKGKDVELRCDPISGHTALYWYRQSLGQGLEFLIYFQGNSAPDKSGLPSDRFSAERTGGSVSTLTIQRTQQEDSAVYLCASSLAPGNPYEQYFGPGTRLTVT.

This clonotype was seen a handful of times. The J gene is TRBJ2-5, the V gene TRBV4-2; perhaps D is TRBD1 or TRBD2 (5 bases each). Germline V gene data show CDR1 as LGHNA and CDR2 as YNFKEQ. The V and J ends lost 0 bases and 8 bases respectively, with 16 bases between them. The CDR3 covers 15 residues. The CDR3 region has the DNA TGTGCCAGCAGCCAAGATTTGGGACCCACTCCAACCCAGTACTTC. Protein: CASSQDLGPTPTQYF.

This chain connects TRBV12-3 or TRBV12-4 to TRBJ1-2; no clear D. The CDR3 sequence is 17 residues long. Trimming removed 2 bases at V and 10 bases at J, with 26 bases between. CDR3 loop: CASSLSLAGHPVGAYTF. The CDR3, as DNA: TGTGCCAGCAGTTTATCCCTCGCAGGTCATCCCGTTGGTGCCTACACCTTC.

This clonotype was detected many times. The CDR3 loop is CASSLHGSSYNEQFF. The CDR3 DNA sequence: TGTGCCAGCAGTTTACACGGCAGCTCCTACAATGAGCAGTTCTTC. V usage is TRBV12-3 or TRBV12-4 and J usage is TRBJ2-1; D remains ambiguous. The CDR3 length is 15 residues. The V end lost 2 bases, the J end lost 0 bases, and 8 bases lay between the germline ends.

CDR3 nucleotides: TGCAGTGCTAGAGGGACTAGCGGGAGAGGCAATGAGCAGTTCTTC. It yields the protein CSARGTSGRGNEQFF. This chain uses TRBV20-1 with TRBJ2-1; TRBD2 agrees at 13 bases. The CDR3 covers 15 residues. The V gene's germline CDR1 is DFQATT and CDR2 SNEGSKA (reference sequence). The ends lost 1 base at V and 6 bases at J; junction bases unmatched: 3.

This clonotype was seen more than once but under ten times. The V gene is TRBV6-2 or TRBV6-3, the J gene TRBJ2-7; 12 bases fit TRBD2. The CDR3 covers 17 residues. The germline CDR1 and CDR2 sequences are MNHEY and SVGEGT. V gave up 0 bases and J gave up 13 bases; unmatched junction bases: 16. This CDR3 reads CASSYSGRRRGLAGIYV. CDR3 coding DNA: TGTGCCAGCAGTTACTCGGGGAGACGGAGAGGACTAGCGGGGATCTACGTC.

The chain is built from TRBV7-2 and TRBJ2-5, with unresolved D. The CDR3 extends over 11 amino acids. V was clipped by 5 bases and J by 10 bases, with 11 bases between them. Germline CDR1 reads SGHTA; CDR2 reads FQGNSA. The CDR3 sequence is CASSALNIQYF. DNA for the CDR3: TGTGCCAGCAGCGCCCTCAACATCCAGTACTTC.

V usage is TRBV28 and J usage is TRBJ2-7; the match to TRBD2 covers 7 bases. The trim removed 5 bases at V and 7 bases at J, leaving 14 bases unmatched. Germline loops: CDR1 MDHEN, CDR2 SYDVKM. The CDR3 loop spans 15 amino acids. CDR3 bases: TGTGCCAGCAGTATGGGGGGGACTCCCCAAGCGGAGCAGTACTTC. Residues: CASSMGGTPQAEQYF. The full variable domain, its missing parts supplied by reference TRBV28 and TRBJ2-7, is DVKVTQSSRYLVKRTGEKVFLECVQDMDHENMFWYRQDPGLGLRLIYFSYDVKMKEKGDIPEGYSVSREKKERFSLILESASTNQTSMYLCASSMGGTPQAEQYFGPGTRLTVT.

The chain is built from TRBV7-9 and TRBJ2-7, with 10 bases aligning to TRBD1. The V gene end was trimmed by 3 bases and the J gene end by 2 bases; junction bases not matched to a gene: 4. There are 15 residues in the CDR3. From germline, CDR1 is SEHNR and CDR2 FQNEAQ (reference sequence). The CDR3, as DNA: TGTGCCAGCAGCTTTAGGGACAGGGGACCCTACGAGCAGTACTTC. As protein: CASSFRDRGPYEQYF. The whole variable domain, remainder taken from reference TRBV7-9 and TRBJ2-7, is DTGVSQNPRHKITKRGQNVTFRCDPISEHNRLYWYRQTLGQGPEFLTYFQNEAQLEKSRLLSDRFSAERPKGSFSTLEIQRTEQGDSAMYLCASSFRDRGPYEQYFGPGTRLTVT.

V is TRBV7-3 and J is TRBJ2-2; 8 bases line up with TRBD2. Trimming took 5 bases from V and 2 from J; bases not matched to a gene: 4. Germline CDR1 is SGHTA and CDR2 is FQGTGA. CDR3 length: 15 amino acids. This CDR3 reads CASSLRGGNTGELFF. In DNA form, the CDR3 reads TGTGCCAGCAGCCTACGGGGGGGTAACACCGGGGAGCTGTTTTTT.

The CDR3 here is CASSYRVDDVYGYTF. The CDR3 region has the DNA TGTGCCAGCAGCTATAGGGTGGACGACGTCTATGGCTACACCTTC. V gene TRBV6-2 or TRBV6-3 combines with J gene TRBJ1-2, with D unclear. Deletions cut 6 bases from V and 4 bases from J, with 18 bases between. Germline-derived CDR1 and CDR2 are MNHEY and SVGEGT. This CDR3 region has 15 residues.

The chain uses TRBV27 and TRBJ2-7; 7 nucleotides agree with TRBD1. The germline V gene encodes CDR1 MNHEY and CDR2 SMNVEV (reference sequence). The V and J ends lost 5 bases and 4 bases, in that order; junction bases with no gene match: 8. The CDR3 covers 14 residues. Here the CDR3 reads CASSLKRQGYEQYV. Here the CDR3 DNA reads TGTGCCAGCAGTCTAAAAAGACAGGGTTACGAGCAGTACGTC.

The CDR3 loop reads CASSTYIIKTGDGYTF. Written as DNA, the CDR3 is TGTGCCAGCAGCACCTACATCATAAAAACAGGGGATGGCTACACCTTC. The chain couples TRBV7-2 to TRBJ1-2, with 7 bases that match TRBD1. This CDR3 has 16 residues. V was clipped by 5 bases and J by 6 bases; unmatched bases: 15. Germline V gene sequence: CDR1 SGHTA, CDR2 FQGNSA.

The chain is built from TRBV29-1 and TRBJ1-4; 9 nucleotides agree with TRBD1. V dropped 6 bases and J dropped 7; count of bases not matched to a gene: 6. The germline V gene has CDR1 SQVTM and CDR2 ANQGSEA. This CDR3 has 13 amino acids. The DNA for the CDR3 is TGCAGCGTGGATACAGGGGGCGGTGAAAAACTGTTTTTT. It is translated as CSVDTGGGEKLFF.

In this sample, this clonotype turned up a few times. This chain connects TRBV7-2 to TRBJ2-3; D gene uncertain. The CDR3 sequence is 15 residues long. Deletions cut 1 base from V and 2 bases from J, with 10 bases between. Germline CDR1 SGHTA, CDR2 FQGNSA. This CDR3 reads CASSLVGNPTDTQYF. CDR3 coding DNA: TGTGCCAGCAGCTTAGTCGGCAACCCCACAGATACGCAGTATTTT.

The rearrangement links TRBV6-2 or TRBV6-3 to TRBJ2-7; a weak D match, TRBD1 (6 bases). Germline values: CDR1 MNHEY, CDR2 SVGEGT. V was shortened by 5 bases and J by 6 bases, with 14 bases between the two germline ends. The CDR3 sequence is 13 residues long. The CDR3 DNA is TGTGCCAGCAGTCCCAGGGGTCTTGCCGAGCAGTACGTC. Its translation: CASSPRGLAEQYV.

Worth noting for this clonotype: In this CDR3 the conserved last residue, phenylalanine or tryptophan, is missing, so a read error is likely. The chain carries TRBV7-2 and TRBJ2-1; 11 nucleotides agree with TRBD2. V lost 2 bases and J lost 4; bases outside the gene matches: 4. CDR3 size: 16 residues. CDR1 and CDR2 (germline): SGHTA, FQGNSA. The CDR3 nucleotides are TGTGCCAGCAGCTTATTGGGACTAGCGGCTTACAATGAGCAGTTCGTC. Amino acids: CASSLLGLAAYNEQFV.

This chain connects TRBV10-1 to TRBJ2-2; 7 nucleotides line up with TRBD1. The CDR3 runs to 17 residues. Germline-derived CDR1 and CDR2 are WNHNN and SYGVQD (reference sequence). With V trimmed by 5 bases and J by 7 bases, 16 bases remained unmatched. CDR3: CASSPGTAGAKFGELFF. In nucleotides, the CDR3 is TGCGCCAGCAGTCCCGGGACAGCTGGGGCGAAGTTCGGGGAGCTGTTTTTT.